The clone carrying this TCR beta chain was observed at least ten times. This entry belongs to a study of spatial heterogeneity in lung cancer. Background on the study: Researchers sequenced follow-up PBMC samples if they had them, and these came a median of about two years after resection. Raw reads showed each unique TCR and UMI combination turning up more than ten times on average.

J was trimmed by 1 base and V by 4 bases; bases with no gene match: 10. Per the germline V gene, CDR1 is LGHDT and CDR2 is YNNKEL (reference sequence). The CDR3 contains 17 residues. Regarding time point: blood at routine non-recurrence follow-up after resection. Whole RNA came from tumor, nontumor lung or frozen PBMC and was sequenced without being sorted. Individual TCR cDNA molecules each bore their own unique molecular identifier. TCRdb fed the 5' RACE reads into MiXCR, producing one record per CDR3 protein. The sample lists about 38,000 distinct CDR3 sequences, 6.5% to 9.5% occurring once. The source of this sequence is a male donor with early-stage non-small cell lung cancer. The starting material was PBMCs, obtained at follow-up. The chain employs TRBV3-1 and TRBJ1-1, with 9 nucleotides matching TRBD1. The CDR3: CASSRMPQGAGNTEAFF. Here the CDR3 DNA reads TGTGCCAGCAGCCGCATGCCACAGGGGGCAGGGAACACTGAAGCTTTCTTT.